This section outlines one TCR beta chain sequence together with its context. Antigen specificity is unknown. V shed 3 bases and J shed 3 bases, with 9 bases lying between them. In germline, CDR1 is LNHDA, CDR2 SQIVND (reference sequence). The CDR3 covers 14 residues. The data originate from a study of T-cell memory formation after mild COVID-19. General observations from the study: Whether second-wave clones peaking at day 37 were SARS-CoV-2 specific went unconfirmed.

TCRdb fed the 5' RACE reads into MiXCR, producing one record per CDR3 protein. The repertoire holds a few hundred thousand distinct CDR3 sequences, around 15% seen once, with about a fifth in the top ten. The sample taken for sequencing was PBMCs or a T cell subset sorted from them (not recorded which). The clonotype originates from a man aged 18 to 29 who had mild COVID-19 (a few samples of this study predate the infection). Cell type and time point are not known. The rearrangement joins TRBV19 to TRBJ2-1, with a possible D match to TRBD1 (5 bases). CDR3 sequence reads: CASSIGALYNEQFF. CDR3 nucleotide sequence: TGTGCCAGTAGTATTGGGGCTCTCTACAATGAGCAGTTCTTC.